This T cell receptor (beta chain) was captured in a study of T cell responses to AZD1222 COVID-19 vaccine (dated by TCRdb to about 2021). Some background on the complete study: TCR sequencing covered over 230 trial participants: roughly 200 given two doses of AZD1222 and about 26 given two doses of MenACWY control vaccine. Trial participants were enrolled into age subgroups of 18-55, 56-69 and 70-plus years, which contained 148, 28 and 57 TCR-sequenced participants, respectively.

In regard to this clone: What this receptor recognizes is not known. Base-call qualities are not available, and no considerably larger clone is one nucleotide away.

The CDR3 runs 11 amino acids, cysteine and phenylalanine included. This entry keeps only the CDR3 DNA: 33 bases, framed from base 1. V drops 0 bases and J drops 4 bases, leaving 4 bases in between. Looking up the germline V gene (reference sequence) yields CDR1 DFQATT and CDR2 SNEGSKA. The CDR3 regions of human TCRbeta chains were subjected to immunosequencing. For the original study's pipeline: Repertoire TCRs were checked for matches against a reference library of SARS-CoV-2-specific TCRs that had been generated using the MIRA antigen-specificity platform. Breadth was defined as the fraction of unique TCRs that were SARS-CoV-2-associated. Depth was defined as the fraction of total T cells that were SARS-CoV-2-associated. Using the MIRA data, each spike-specific TCR was assigned both to the spike region to which the TCR was reactive and to a CD4 or CD8 class. Log10-transformed breadth and depth values were compared by one-way ANOVA with Sidak's multiple comparisons tests. Held by TCRdb, this immuneACCESS table contains in-frame sequences only and omits some clones. Under half of the omission traces to an unresolved V gene where checked; the cause of the rest is unknown. That table is the source of V, J and clone size, and D and trimming were worked out from the DNA. Across this sample there are 150,000 to 200,000 clones, with about 90% seen only once. In total, the top ten clones hold around 1.3% of the sample.

The study at large found these results: Participants were mostly white British and included more females than males, and it was suggested by the authors that clonal diversity may have been underestimated. The whole spike protein was spanned by vaccine-associated CD4 TCRs, and dominant responses were seen in regions 160-218 and 743-854. Only five or six AZD1222 recipients were SARS-CoV-2 seropositive at baseline, limiting conclusions about previously exposed vaccinees. Because no samples from the day 14 peak response were available, repertoires could be characterized only after the peak T cell response. Nearly half of unique spike-specific TCRs reportedly recognized epitopes outside regions mutated in the B.1.351 and B.1.1.7 variants. The 56-69-year group was small, and its depth increase did not reach significance, likely because of low power. Spike-specific TCR breadth and depth rose significantly after two AZD1222 doses compared with day 0 and with MenACWY recipients.

According to the study, the label for this sample's time point signals: about 28 days (+/-7) after the second vaccine dose. Because spike-specific TCR depth and breadth did not differ between the two schedules, AZD1222 recipients who got a second dose at roughly 4 weeks were pooled with those who got a second dose at roughly 12 weeks. Vaccinee samples came from UK trials COV001 and COV002, including a single-blind randomized controlled phase 2/3 trial of AZD1222 (ChAdOx1 nCoV-19) in healthy adults. For TCRbeta chain sequencing, PBMC samples were collected from trial participants at day 0 and at day 28 after the second dose.

The sample consisted of peripheral blood, taken 28 days after the second AZD1222 dose. The clonotype comes from an adult who received the AZD1222 COVID-19 vaccine. Recombination connected TRBV20-1 to TRBJ2-7; no D gene can be assigned with confidence. The CDR3 region has the sequence CSARDSYEQYF. At the DNA level, the sequence is TGCAGTGCTAGAGATTCTTACGAGCAGTACTTC.